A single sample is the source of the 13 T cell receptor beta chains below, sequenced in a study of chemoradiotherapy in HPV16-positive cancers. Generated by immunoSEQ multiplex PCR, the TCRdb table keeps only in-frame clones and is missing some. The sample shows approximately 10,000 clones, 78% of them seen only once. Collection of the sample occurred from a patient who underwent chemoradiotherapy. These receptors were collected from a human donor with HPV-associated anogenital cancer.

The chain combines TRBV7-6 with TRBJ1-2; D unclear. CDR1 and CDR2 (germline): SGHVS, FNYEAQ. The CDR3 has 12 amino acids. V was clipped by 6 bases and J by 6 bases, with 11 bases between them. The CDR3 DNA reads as TGTGCCAGCAGTCCGGGCGAGGATGGCTACACCTTC. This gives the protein CASSPGEDGYTF.

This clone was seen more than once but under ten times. CDR3 nucleotide sequence: TGTGCCAGCATGAAGTTTAGCAATCAGCCCCAGCATTTT. Translation: CASMKFSNQPQHF. The V call is TRBV6-1, the J call TRBJ1-5, with no clear D. This CDR3 is built from 13 residues. Germline V gene data show CDR1 as MNHNS and CDR2 as SASEGT. Trimming left V 7 bases short and J 0 bases short, with 7 bases between.

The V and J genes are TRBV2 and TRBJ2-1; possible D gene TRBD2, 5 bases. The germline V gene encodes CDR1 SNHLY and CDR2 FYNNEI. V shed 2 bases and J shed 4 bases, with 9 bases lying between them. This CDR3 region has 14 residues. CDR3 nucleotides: TGTGCCAGCAGTGAATTTGGACTTTACAATGAGCAGTTCTTC. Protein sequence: CASSEFGLYNEQFF.

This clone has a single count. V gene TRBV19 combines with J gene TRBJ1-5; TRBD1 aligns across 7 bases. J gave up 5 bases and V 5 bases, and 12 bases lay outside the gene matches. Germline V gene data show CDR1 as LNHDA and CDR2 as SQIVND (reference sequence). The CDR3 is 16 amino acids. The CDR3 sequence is CASSAFTGVLDQPQHF. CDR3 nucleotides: TGTGCCAGTAGTGCCTTCACAGGGGTGCTTGATCAGCCCCAGCATTTT.

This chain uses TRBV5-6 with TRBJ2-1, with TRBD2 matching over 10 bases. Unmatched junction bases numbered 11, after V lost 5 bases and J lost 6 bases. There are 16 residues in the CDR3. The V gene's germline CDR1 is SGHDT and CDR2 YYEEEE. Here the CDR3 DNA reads TGTGCCAGCAGTGACGCCACTAGCGGGGCCCTCAATGAGCAGTTCTTC. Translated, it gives CASSDATSGALNEQFF.

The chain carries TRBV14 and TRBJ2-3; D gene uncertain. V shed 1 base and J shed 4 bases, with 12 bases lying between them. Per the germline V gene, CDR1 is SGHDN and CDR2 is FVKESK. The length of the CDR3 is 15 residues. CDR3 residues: CASSQARPSADTQYF. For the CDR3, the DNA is TGTGCCAGCAGCCAAGCTCGCCCGTCGGCAGATACGCAGTATTTT.

The CDR3: CASSQGVGTYEQYF. CDR3 DNA: TGCGCCAGCAGCCAAGGTGTAGGCACCTACGAGCAGTACTTC. This chain links TRBV4-3 with TRBJ2-7; no firm D call. The CDR3 runs 14 residues. The ends were cut back, 1 base at V and 2 bases at J, with 9 bases in the middle. Germline V gene data show CDR1 as LGHNA and CDR2 as YSLEER.

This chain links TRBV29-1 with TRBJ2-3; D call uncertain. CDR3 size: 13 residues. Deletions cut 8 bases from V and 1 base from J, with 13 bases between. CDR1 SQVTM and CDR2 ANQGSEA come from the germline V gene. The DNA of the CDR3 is TGCAGCTTCCAACGTGGGGGCACAGATACGCAGTATTTT. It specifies CSFQRGGTDTQYF.

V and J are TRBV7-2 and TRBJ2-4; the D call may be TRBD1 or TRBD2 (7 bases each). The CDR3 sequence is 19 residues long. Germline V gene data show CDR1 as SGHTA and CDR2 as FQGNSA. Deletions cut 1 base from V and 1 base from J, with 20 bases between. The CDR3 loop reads CASSLDPRGGTVAKNIQYF. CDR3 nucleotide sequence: TGTGCCAGCAGCTTAGACCCCAGGGGGGGGACAGTTGCCAAAAACATTCAGTACTTC.

CDR3 protein: CASSLRVGDTEAFF. CDR3 nucleotides: TGTGCCAGCAGCTTAAGAGTCGGGGACACTGAAGCTTTCTTT. The V gene is TRBV7-8, the J gene TRBJ1-1; D is undetermined. The CDR3 runs to 14 residues. The V and J ends lost 2 bases and 3 bases respectively, with 10 bases between them. CDR1 is SGHVS, CDR2 FQNEAQ, per germline.

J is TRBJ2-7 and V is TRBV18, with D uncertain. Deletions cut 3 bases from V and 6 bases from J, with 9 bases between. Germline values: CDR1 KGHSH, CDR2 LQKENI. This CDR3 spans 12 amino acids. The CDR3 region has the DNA TGTGCCAGCTCACCCCAAGTCGGCGAGCAGTACTTC. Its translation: CASSPQVGEQYF.

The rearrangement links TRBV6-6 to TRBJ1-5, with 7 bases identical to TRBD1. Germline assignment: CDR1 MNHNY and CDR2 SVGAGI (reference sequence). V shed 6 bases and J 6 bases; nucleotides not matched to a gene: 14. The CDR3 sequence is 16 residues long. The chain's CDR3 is CASSWTGQVALQPQHF. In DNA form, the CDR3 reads TGTGCCAGCAGCTGGACCGGACAGGTCGCCCTTCAGCCCCAGCATTTT.

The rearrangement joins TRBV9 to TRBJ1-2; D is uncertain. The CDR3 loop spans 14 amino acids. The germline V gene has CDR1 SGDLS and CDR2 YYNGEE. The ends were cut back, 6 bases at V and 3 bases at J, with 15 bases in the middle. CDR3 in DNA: TGTGCCAGCAATCCGGGAGAGAAGGACTATGGCTACACCTTC. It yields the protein CASNPGEKDYGYTF. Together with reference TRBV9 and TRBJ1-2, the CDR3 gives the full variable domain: DSGVTQTPKHLITATGQRVTLRCSPRSGDLSVYWYQQSLDQGLQFLIQYYNGEERAKGNILERFSAQQFPDLHSELNLSSLELGDSALYFCASNPGEKDYGYTFGSGTRLTVV.